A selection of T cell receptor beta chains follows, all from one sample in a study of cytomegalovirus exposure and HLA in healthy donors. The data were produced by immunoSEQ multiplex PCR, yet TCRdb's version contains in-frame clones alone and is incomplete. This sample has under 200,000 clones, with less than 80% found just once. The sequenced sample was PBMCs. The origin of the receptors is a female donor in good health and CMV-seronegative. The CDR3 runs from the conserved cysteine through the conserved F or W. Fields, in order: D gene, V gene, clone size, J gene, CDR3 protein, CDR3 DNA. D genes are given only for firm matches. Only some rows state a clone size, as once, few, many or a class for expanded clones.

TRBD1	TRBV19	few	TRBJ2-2	CASSMGTGVLTGELFF	TGTGCCAGTAGTATGGGGACAGGGGTCCTCACCGGGGAGCTGTTTTTT
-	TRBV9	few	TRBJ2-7	CASSPGLGHQSYEQYF	TGTGCCAGCAGCCCAGGACTGGGACACCAATCCTACGAGCAGTACTTC
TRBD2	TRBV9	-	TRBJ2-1	CASSVEGSGSNEQFF	TGTGCCAGCAGCGTAGAGGGTAGCGGGAGCAATGAGCAGTTCTTC
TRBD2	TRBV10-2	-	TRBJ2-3	CASSEPSGSRADTQYF	TGCGCCAGCAGTGAACCTAGCGGGAGCAGGGCAGATACGCAGTATTTT
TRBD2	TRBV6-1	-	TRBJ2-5	CASRRLAGGLETQYF	TGTGCCAGCAGAAGACTAGCGGGGGGGCTTGAGACCCAGTACTTC
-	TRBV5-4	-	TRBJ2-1	CASSFEPSNEQFF	TGTGCCAGCAGCTTCGAGCCCTCCAATGAGCAGTTCTTC
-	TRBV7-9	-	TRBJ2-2	CASSPTGSTGELFF	TGTGCCAGCAGCCCCACAGGGAGCACCGGGGAGCTGTTTTTT
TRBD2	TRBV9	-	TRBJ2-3	CASSTAGGVRTDTQYF	TGTGCCAGCAGCACCGCGGGGGGGGTCAGGACAGATACGCAGTATTTT
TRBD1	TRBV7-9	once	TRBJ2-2	CASRIDRVNTGELFF	TGTGCCAGCAGGATAGACAGGGTAAACACCGGGGAGCTGTTTTTT
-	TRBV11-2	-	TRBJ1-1	CASRWSTEAFF	TGTGCCAGCAGGTGGAGCACTGAAGCTTTCTTT
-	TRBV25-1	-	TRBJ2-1	CASSEYQGGEQFF	TGTGCCAGCAGTGAATATCAGGGGGGTGAGCAGTTCTTC
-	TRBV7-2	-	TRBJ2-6	CASSLSSGSSGANVLTF	TGTGCCAGCAGCTTAAGTTCCGGGAGCTCTGGGGCCAACGTCCTGACTTTC
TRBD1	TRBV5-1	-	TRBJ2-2	CASSLTGGRDTGELFF	TGCGCCAGCAGCCTGACAGGGGGCAGAGACACCGGGGAGCTGTTTTTT
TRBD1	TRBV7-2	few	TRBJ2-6	CASRRTGGADGGANVLTF	TGTGCCAGCAGACGAACAGGGGGCGCTGACGGCGGGGCCAACGTCCTGACTTTC
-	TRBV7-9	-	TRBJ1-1	CASRVGGVNTEAFF	TGTGCCAGCAGGGTTGGGGGCGTAAACACTGAAGCTTTCTTT
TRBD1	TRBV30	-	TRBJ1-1	CAWRATGVNTEAFF	TGTGCCTGGAGGGCGACAGGGGTGAACACTGAAGCTTTCTTT
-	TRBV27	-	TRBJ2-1	CASSPFGSHNEQFF	TGTGCCAGCAGCCCATTCGGGAGCCACAATGAGCAGTTCTTC
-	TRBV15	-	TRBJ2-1	CATSRDHRRSYNEQFF	TGTGCCACCAGCAGAGATCACAGGAGATCCTACAATGAGCAGTTCTTC
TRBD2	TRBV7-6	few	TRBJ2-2	CASSLSGGYPGELFF	TGTGCCAGCAGCTTATCGGGGGGGTATCCCGGGGAGCTGTTTTTT
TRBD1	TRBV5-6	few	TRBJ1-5	CASSLAGGQPQHF	TGTGCCAGCAGCTTGGCAGGGGGTCAGCCCCAGCATTTT
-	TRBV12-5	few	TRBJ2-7	CASGLGDAGNREQYF	TGTGCTAGTGGTTTGGGGGATGCAGGGAACCGCGAGCAGTACTTC
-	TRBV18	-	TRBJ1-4	CASSLTPTNEKLFF	TGTGCCAGCTCCCTAACTCCAACTAATGAAAAACTGTTTTTT
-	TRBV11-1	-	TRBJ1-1	CASSLQGHNTEAFF	TGTGCCAGCAGCCTCCAGGGGCACAACACTGAAGCTTTCTTT
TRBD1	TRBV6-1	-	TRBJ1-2	CASRVGDRDYGYTF	TGTGCCAGCAGGGTCGGAGACAGGGACTATGGCTACACCTTC